A single T cell receptor (beta chain) is shown here with its context. The antigen is unknown. Brentuximab vedotin exposure varied, and every patient relapsed after autologous stem cell transplantation. Progressive disease, partial response or complete response was each patient's best response. This sample was included in a study of PD-1 blockade in classical Hodgkin lymphoma. Points from the study as a whole: It was among complete responders that baseline diversity resembled that of newly diagnosed patients. CD8+ TCR diversity did not rise significantly by C4D1, unlike CD4+. Baseline TCR diversity was reportedly lower in newly diagnosed patients than in healthy donors. It was reported as lower still in relapsed/refractory patients.

Trimming left V 7 bases short and J 2 bases short, with 15 bases between. CDR3 size: 14 residues. Germline-derived CDR1 and CDR2 are MDHEN and SYDVKM. The assay was immunoSEQ multiplex PCR, and TCRdb's table has in-frame clones only and misses some. The sample contains 10,000 to 15,000 clones, 75% to 95% of which appear only once. The specimen comprised peripheral blood mononuclear cells (PBMCs), sampled at baseline. V and J are TRBV28 and TRBJ2-7; D could derive from TRBD1 or TRBD2 (6 bases each). This TCR came from a human donor with classical Hodgkin lymphoma. CDR3 in amino acids: CASKPGGNAYEQYF. The CDR3 bases are TGTGCCAGCAAGCCCGGGGGCAACGCCTACGAGCAGTACTTC.